This T cell receptor (beta chain) was profiled in a study of control samples from healthy donors and cancer patients. This CDR3 spans 15 amino acids. V shed 0 bases and J shed 6 bases, with 13 bases lying between them. Libraries were prepared by immunoSEQ multiplex PCR; TCRdb keeps only in-frame clonotypes and omits some of them. Of around 140,000 clones listed, 92% are singletons. The sequenced sample consisted of blood. The clonotype originates from a man in his late teens or twenties in good health. The gene calls are TRBV5-3 and TRBJ1-5; TRBD1 might be the D (5 bases). TRBV5-3 is reported as an ORF; its role is uncertain. The CDR3 protein is CARSLAVGEIQPQHF. CDR3 nucleotide sequence: TGTGCCAGAAGCTTGGCCGTAGGGGAGATTCAGCCCCAGCATTTT.